This T cell receptor beta chain was documented in a study of shared clonotypes between healthy human individuals. For this clone: Other nucleotide sequences in the sample specify the same CDR3.

In the CD4+ fraction, cells were divided into CD45RA+ naive and CD45RA-negative memory subsets. Genomic DNA per cell subset filled all wells of several immunoSEQ plates. This table comes from immunoSEQ multiplex PCR, and its TCRdb copy is limited to in-frame clones, with some not included. The profile shows 600,000 to 750,000 clones, approximately 75% of them singletons. Germline V gives CDR1 SEHNR, CDR2 FQNEAQ (reference sequence). Trimming at V came to 3 bases and at J to 0 bases, leaving 4 bases not matched to a gene. The CDR3 sequence is 16 residues long. The sample consisted of memory CD4+ T cells sorted from blood. Noted subset: CD45RA-negative fraction. The chain combines TRBV7-9 with TRBJ1-4, with 7 nucleotides matching TRBD1. This sequence was found in a young woman in good health. CDR3 nucleotides: TGTGCCAGCAGCTTTGGGACAGCTTCAACTAATGAAAAACTGTTTTTT. It yields the protein CASSFGTASTNEKLFF.